This T cell receptor (beta chain) came from a study of shared clonotypes between healthy human individuals. CDR3 length equals 13 residues. Between the trimmed V and J ends, which lost 4 bases and 8 bases, there was a span of 12 bases. Germline lookup yields CDR1 SGDLS and CDR2 YYNGEE. TCRdb's table, derived via immunoSEQ multiplex PCR, lists solely in-frame clones and lacks some. The data show fewer than 600,000 clones, around three quarters seen once. This clone was seen only a few times. This TCR was recovered from a middle-aged woman in good health. Some clones in this sample may be carry-over from other donors' samples. The sequenced sample was PBMCs. The chain is built from TRBV9 and TRBJ1-4, with D possibly TRBD1 on 5 matching bases. CDR3 amino acids: CASSSRVGEKLFF. Here the CDR3 DNA reads TGTGCCAGCAGCTCCAGGGTTGGAGAAAAACTGTTTTTT.